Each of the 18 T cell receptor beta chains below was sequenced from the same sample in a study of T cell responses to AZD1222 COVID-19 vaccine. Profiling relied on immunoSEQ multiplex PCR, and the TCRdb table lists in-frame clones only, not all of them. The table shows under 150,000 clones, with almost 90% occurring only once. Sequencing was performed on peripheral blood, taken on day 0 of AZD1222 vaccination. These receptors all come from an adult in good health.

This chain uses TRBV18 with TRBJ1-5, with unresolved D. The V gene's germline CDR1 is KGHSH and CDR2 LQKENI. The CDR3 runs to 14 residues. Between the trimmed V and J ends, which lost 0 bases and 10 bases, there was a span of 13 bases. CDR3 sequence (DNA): TGTGCCAGCTCACCACCGGCCTCTTCCAGCCCCCAGCATTTT. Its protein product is CASSPPASSSPQHF.

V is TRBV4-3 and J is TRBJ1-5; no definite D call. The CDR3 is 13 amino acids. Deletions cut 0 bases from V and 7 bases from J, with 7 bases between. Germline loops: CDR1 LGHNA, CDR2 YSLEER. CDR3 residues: CASSQDSSQPQHF. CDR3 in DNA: TGCGCCAGCAGCCAAGATTCTTCGCAGCCCCAGCATTTT.

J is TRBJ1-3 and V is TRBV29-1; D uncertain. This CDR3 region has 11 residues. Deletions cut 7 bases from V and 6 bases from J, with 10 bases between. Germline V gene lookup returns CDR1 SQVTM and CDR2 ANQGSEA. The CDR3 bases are TGCAGCGCCTTAAACCAAAACACCATATATTTT. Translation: CSALNQNTIYF.

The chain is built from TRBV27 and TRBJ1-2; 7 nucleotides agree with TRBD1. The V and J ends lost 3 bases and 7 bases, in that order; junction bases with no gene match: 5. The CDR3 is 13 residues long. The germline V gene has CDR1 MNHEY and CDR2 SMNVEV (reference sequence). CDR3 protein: CASSFEQGFGYTF. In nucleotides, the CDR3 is TGTGCCAGCAGTTTTGAACAGGGGTTTGGCTACACCTTC.

The DNA of the CDR3 is TGTGCCACCAACAACCACCTAGAAGGCTACACCTTC. Translation gives CATNNHLEGYTF. The J gene is TRBJ1-2, the V gene TRBV24-1; D gene ambiguous. Germline V gene data show CDR1 as KGHDR and CDR2 as SFDVKD. The CDR3 has 12 residues. Trimming removed 8 bases at V and 8 bases at J, with 14 bases between.

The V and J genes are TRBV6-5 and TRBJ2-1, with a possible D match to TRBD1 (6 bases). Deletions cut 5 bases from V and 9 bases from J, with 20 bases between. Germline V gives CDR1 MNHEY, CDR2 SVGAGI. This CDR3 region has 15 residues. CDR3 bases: TGTGCCAGCAGTCCCCGGGACACCCTACGAAGTGAGCAGTTCTTC. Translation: CASSPRDTLRSEQFF.

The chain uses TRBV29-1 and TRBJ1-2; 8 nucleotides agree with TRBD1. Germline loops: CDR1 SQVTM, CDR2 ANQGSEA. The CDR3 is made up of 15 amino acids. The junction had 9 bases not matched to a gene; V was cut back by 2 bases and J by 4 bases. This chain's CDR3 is CSVETRTGRIYGYTF. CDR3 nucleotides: TGCAGCGTTGAAACTCGGACAGGGCGTATCTATGGCTACACCTTC. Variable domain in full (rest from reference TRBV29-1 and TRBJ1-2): SAVISQKPSRDICQRGTSLTIQCQVDSQVTMMFWYRQQPGQSLTLIATANQGSEATYESGFVIDKFPISRPNLTFSTLTVSNMSPEDSSIYLCSVETRTGRIYGYTFGSGTRLTVV.

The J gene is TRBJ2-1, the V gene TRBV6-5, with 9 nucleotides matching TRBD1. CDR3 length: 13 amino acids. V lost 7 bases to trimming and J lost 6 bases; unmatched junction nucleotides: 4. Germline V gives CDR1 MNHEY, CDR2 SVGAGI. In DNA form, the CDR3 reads TGTGCCAGCAAGGGACAGGGAAGCAATGAGCAGTTCTTC. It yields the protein CASKGQGSNEQFF.

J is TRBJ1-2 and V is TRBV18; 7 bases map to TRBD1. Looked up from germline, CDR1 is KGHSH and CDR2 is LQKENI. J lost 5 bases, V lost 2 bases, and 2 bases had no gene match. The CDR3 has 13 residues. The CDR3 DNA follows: TGTGCCAGCTCACCAGGGACAGTATATGGCTACACCTTC. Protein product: CASSPGTVYGYTF.

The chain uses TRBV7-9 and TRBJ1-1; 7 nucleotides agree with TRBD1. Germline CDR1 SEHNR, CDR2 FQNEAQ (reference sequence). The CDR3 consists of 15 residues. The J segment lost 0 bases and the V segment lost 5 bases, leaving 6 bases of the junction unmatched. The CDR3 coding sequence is TGTGCCAGCAGCCCTCAACAGGGGATGAACACTGAAGCTTTCTTT. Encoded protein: CASSPQQGMNTEAFF.

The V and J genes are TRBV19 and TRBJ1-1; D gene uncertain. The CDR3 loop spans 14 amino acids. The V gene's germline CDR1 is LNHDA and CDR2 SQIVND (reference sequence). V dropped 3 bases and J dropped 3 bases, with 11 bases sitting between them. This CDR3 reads CASSMRFSYTEAFF. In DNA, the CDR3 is TGTGCCAGTAGTATGCGGTTTTCGTACACTGAAGCTTTCTTT. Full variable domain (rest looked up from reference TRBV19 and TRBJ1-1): DGGITQSPKYLFRKEGQNVTLSCEQNLNHDAMYWYRQDPGQGLRLIYYSQIVNDFQKGDIAEGYSVSREKKESFPLTVTSAQKNPTAFYLCASSMRFSYTEAFFGQGTRLTVV.

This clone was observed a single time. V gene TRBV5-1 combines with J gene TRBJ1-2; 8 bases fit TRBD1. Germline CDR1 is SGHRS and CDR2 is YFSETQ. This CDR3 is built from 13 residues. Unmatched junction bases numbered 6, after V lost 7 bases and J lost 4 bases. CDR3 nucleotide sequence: TGCGCCAGCCGAACCGGACAGGGCTATGGCTACACCTTC. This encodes CASRTGQGYGYTF.

As DNA, the CDR3 is TGCGCCAGCAGCTTGCTTTCGGACCCCACAGATACGCAGTATTTT. It yields the protein CASSLLSDPTDTQYF. The rearrangement joins TRBV5-1 to TRBJ2-3, with unresolved D. The CDR3 spans 15 residues. Germline loops: CDR1 SGHRS, CDR2 YFSETQ. V lost 1 base and J 2 bases, leaving 11 bases between the germline ends. The full variable domain, in which reference TRBV5-1 and TRBJ2-3 provide the parts outside the CDR3, is KAGVTQTPRYLIKTRGQQVTLSCSPISGHRSVSWYQQTPGQGLQFLFEYFSETQRNKGNFPGRFSGRQFSNSRSEMNVSTLELGDSALYLCASSLLSDPTDTQYFGPGTRLTVL.

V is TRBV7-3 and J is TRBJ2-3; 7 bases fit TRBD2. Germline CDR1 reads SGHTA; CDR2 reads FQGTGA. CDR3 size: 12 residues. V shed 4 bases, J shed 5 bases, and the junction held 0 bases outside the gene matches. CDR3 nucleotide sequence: TGTGCCAGCAGCTCGGGGGGAGATACGCAGTATTTT. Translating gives CASSSGGDTQYF. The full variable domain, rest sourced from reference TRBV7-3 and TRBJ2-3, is GAGVSQTPSNKVTEKGKYVELRCDPISGHTALYWYRQSLGQGPEFLIYFQGTGAADDSGLPNDRFFAVRPEGSVSTLKIQRTERGDSAVYLCASSSGGDTQYFGPGTRLTVL.

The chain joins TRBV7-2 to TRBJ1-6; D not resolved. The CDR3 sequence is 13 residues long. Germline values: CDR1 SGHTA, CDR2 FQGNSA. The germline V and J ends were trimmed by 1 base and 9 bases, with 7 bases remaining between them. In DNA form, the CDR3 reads TGTGCCAGCAGCTTAGAACACCGTTCACCCCTCCACTTT. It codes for CASSLEHRSPLHF.

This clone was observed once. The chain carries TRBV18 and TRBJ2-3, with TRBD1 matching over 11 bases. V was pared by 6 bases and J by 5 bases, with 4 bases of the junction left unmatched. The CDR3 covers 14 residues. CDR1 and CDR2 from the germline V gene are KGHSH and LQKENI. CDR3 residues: CASSRTGGEDTQYF. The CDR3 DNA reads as TGTGCCAGCTCCCGGACAGGGGGCGAAGATACGCAGTATTTT.

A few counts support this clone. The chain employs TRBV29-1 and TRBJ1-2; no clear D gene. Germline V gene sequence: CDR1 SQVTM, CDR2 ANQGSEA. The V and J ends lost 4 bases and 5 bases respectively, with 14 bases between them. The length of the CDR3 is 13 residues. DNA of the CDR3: TGCAGCGTTGGCGTTGGGGTCGGGTATGGCTACACCTTC. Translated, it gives CSVGVGVGYGYTF.

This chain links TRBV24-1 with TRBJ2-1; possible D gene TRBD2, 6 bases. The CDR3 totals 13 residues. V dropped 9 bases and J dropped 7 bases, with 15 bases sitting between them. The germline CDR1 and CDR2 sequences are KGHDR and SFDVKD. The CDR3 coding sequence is TGTGCCACCTTTCGGGCGGGGTGGAATGAGCAGTTCTTC. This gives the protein CATFRAGWNEQFF.